The 14 T cell receptor beta chains below were found in one sample sequenced in a study of Ad26.COV2.S vaccination and SARS-CoV-2 variants. Data came from immunoSEQ multiplex PCR; TCRdb stores just in-frame clones and leaves some out. Among about 350,000 clones listed, roughly 90% were seen once. The treatment: some 20 received Ad26.COV2.S at low or high dose, single or two shots; about 5 received placebo; per-sample allocation not given. Material that was analyzed had been drawn on day 63 after the first vaccine or placebo injection. This material consisted of peripheral blood, taken in a trial of Ad26.COV2.S vaccine versus placebo. The source of these receptors is a person aged 18-60 years who received the Ad26.COV2.S COVID-19 vaccine or a placebo.

The V call is TRBV27, the J call TRBJ2-2; D gene uncertain. The CDR3 sequence is 13 residues long. Trimming took off 2 bases at V and 1 base at J, with 2 bases between the two ends. Germline V lookup: CDR1 MNHEY, CDR2 SMNVEV (reference sequence). The CDR3 reads CASSLGNTGELFF. For the CDR3, the DNA is TGTGCCAGCAGTTTAGGGAACACCGGGGAGCTGTTTTTT.

The chain carries TRBV11-2 and TRBJ1-1; possible D gene TRBD1, 6 bases. The CDR3 covers 13 residues. In germline, CDR1 is SGHAT, CDR2 FQNNGV. V lost 3 bases to trimming and J lost 4 bases, with 9 bases between them. The CDR3 bases are TGTGCCAGCAGCTTGGCGGGGGCCACTGAAGCTTTCTTT. Translated: CASSLAGATEAFF.

V gene TRBV5-6 combines with J gene TRBJ1-1; D is possibly TRBD1 (6 bases). Germline V gene data show CDR1 as SGHDT and CDR2 as YYEEEE. The CDR3 runs 13 residues. Trimming pared 4 bases from V and 6 bases from J, leaving 13 bases between. The CDR3 here is CASSDTGRAEAFF. CDR3 sequence (DNA): TGTGCCAGCAGCGACACAGGGCGGGCTGAAGCTTTCTTT.

The genes are TRBV7-3 and TRBJ2-5; a possible D gene is TRBD2 (5 bases). The CDR3 has 15 amino acids. CDR1 and CDR2 from the germline V gene are SGHTA and FQGTGA. Trimming pared 5 bases from V and 5 bases from J, leaving 18 bases between. CDR3 sequence: CASSPLGGQIETQYF. In DNA form, the CDR3 reads TGTGCCAGCAGCCCACTAGGTGGGCAAATTGAGACCCAGTACTTC.

The gene calls are TRBV4-1 and TRBJ1-2; 12 bases are a match to TRBD1. CDR3 size: 19 residues. V gave up 0 bases and J gave up 4 bases; unmatched junction bases: 12. Germline CDR1 MGHRA, CDR2 YSYEKL. The CDR3 protein is CASSQDRAGQGAPGYGYTF. The CDR3 coding sequence is TGCGCCAGCAGCCAAGATAGGGCGGGACAGGGGGCGCCGGGCTATGGCTACACCTTC.

J is TRBJ2-2 and V is TRBV7-9, with D hard to call. CDR1 is SEHNR and CDR2 is FQNEAQ in the germline V gene (reference sequence). Between the trimmed V and J ends, which lost 0 bases and 3 bases, there was a span of 5 bases. CDR3 length: 14 amino acids. The CDR3 DNA follows: TGTGCCAGCAGCTTAGCTCACGACACCGGGGAGCTGTTTTTT. Residues: CASSLAHDTGELFF.

The rearrangement links TRBV13 to TRBJ2-3, with 9 nucleotides matching TRBD2. The CDR3 loop spans 15 amino acids. J gave up 2 bases and V 8 bases, and 8 bases lay outside the gene matches. Germline CDR1 PRHDT, CDR2 FYEKMQ (reference sequence). This CDR3 is CASSRLAANTDTQYF. The CDR3 bases are TGTGCCAGCTCACGACTAGCGGCTAACACAGATACGCAGTATTTT.

This chain uses TRBV5-1 with TRBJ1-1; a possible D gene is TRBD1 (5 bases). CDR1 and CDR2 (germline): SGHRS, YFSETQ. V gave up 1 base and J gave up 7 bases, with 20 bases separating them. CDR3 length equals 16 residues. CDR3 loop: CASSLRQGGPSVEAFF. CDR3 DNA sequence: TGCGCCAGCAGCTTGCGGCAGGGAGGCCCTTCGGTTGAAGCTTTCTTT.

This chain joins TRBV10-3 and TRBJ1-3, with 10 bases identical to TRBD1. Germline CDR1 reads ENHRY; CDR2 reads SYGVKD. V was pared by 6 bases and J by 6 bases, with 5 bases of the junction left unmatched. The CDR3 has 14 residues. The CDR3 DNA reads TGTGCCATCAGGGGGACAGGGGAAGTAAACACCATATATTTT. The encoded protein is CAIRGTGEVNTIYF.

The rearrangement joins TRBV5-1 to TRBJ2-6; TRBD1 is a possible D gene (6 bases). The V gene's germline CDR1 is SGHRS and CDR2 YFSETQ. Trimming removed 0 bases from V and 0 bases from J, with 13 bases in between. The CDR3 has 18 residues. CDR3 protein: CASSLAGDTTSGANVLTF. The CDR3 DNA reads as TGCGCCAGCAGCTTGGCCGGGGACACAACCTCTGGGGCCAACGTCCTGACTTTC.

J is TRBJ2-5 and V is TRBV5-6, with TRBD1 matching 7 bases. Germline values: CDR1 SGHDT, CDR2 YYEEEE. The CDR3 covers 16 residues. Trimming took 4 bases from V and 2 from J; bases not matched to a gene: 11. The CDR3 spells CASSLRQGAPQETQYF. In nucleotides, the CDR3 is TGTGCCAGCAGCCTCAGACAGGGTGCCCCACAAGAGACCCAGTACTTC.

The chain has TRBV18 and TRBJ1-6; 7 bases map to TRBD1. The CDR3 consists of 15 residues. Losses at the gene ends were 6 bases for V and 8 bases for J; bases not matched to a gene: 10. CDR1 is KGHSH and CDR2 is LQKENI in the germline V gene. Here the CDR3 reads CASSQPGQKDSPLHF. The CDR3 nucleotides are TGTGCCAGCTCCCAGCCGGGACAGAAGGATTCACCCCTCCACTTT.

The gene calls are TRBV19 and TRBJ2-1; D perhaps matches TRBD1 (5 bases). CDR3 length equals 14 residues. Germline CDR1 and CDR2: LNHDA and SQIVND (reference sequence). V shed 6 bases and J shed 9 bases, with 18 bases lying between them. The CDR3 spells CASRQDPLFGEQFF. CDR3 DNA: TGTGCCAGTAGACAGGACCCTCTCTTTGGTGAGCAGTTCTTC.

The rearrangement links TRBV25-1 to TRBJ1-5, with D uncertain. The CDR3 sequence is 14 residues long. CDR1 MGHDK and CDR2 SYGVNS come from the germline V gene. V was trimmed by 2 bases and J by 4 bases, leaving 9 bases between them. The CDR3 DNA reads TGTGCCAGCAGTGAAATAGGAGTAAATCAGCCCCAGCATTTT. Protein product: CASSEIGVNQPQHF. The whole variable domain, remainder taken from reference TRBV25-1 and TRBJ1-5, is EADIYQTPRYLVIGTGKKITLECSQTMGHDKMYWYQQDPGMELHLIHYSYGVNSTEKGDLSSESTVSRIRTEHFPLTLESARPSHTSQYLCASSEIGVNQPQHFGDGTRLSIL.